The rows below give T cell receptor beta chains drawn from one sample of a study of blood T cell repertoires in COVID-19. Generated by immunoSEQ multiplex PCR, the TCRdb table keeps only in-frame clones and is missing some. Here the sample spans approximately 90,000 clones, around 84% being singletons. Input material: peripheral blood. Receptors were obtained from a man in his fifties or sixties with acute or convalescent COVID-19. The CDR3 runs from the conserved cysteine through the conserved F or W. Fields, in order: CDR3 protein, CDR3 DNA, V gene, D gene, clone size, J gene. D genes are given only for firm matches. Size is stated for part of the rows, as once, few or many counts, or as a class when the clone is expanded.

CDR3 protein: CASSYVRGGRNEQFF; CDR3 DNA: TGTGCCAGCAGTTACGTACGGGGGGGCCGCAATGAGCAGTTCTTC; V gene: TRBV6-5; D gene: TRBD2; clone size: .; J gene: TRBJ2-1
CDR3 protein: CASTPRDRDYEQYF; CDR3 DNA: TGTGCCAGCACCCCGAGGGACAGGGACTACGAGCAGTACTTC; V gene: TRBV7-9; D gene: TRBD1; clone size: .; J gene: TRBJ2-7
CDR3 protein: CSVVGQGNQPQHF; CDR3 DNA: TGCAGCGTCGTTGGACAGGGTAATCAGCCCCAGCATTTT; V gene: TRBV29-1; D gene: TRBD1; clone size: .; J gene: TRBJ1-5
CDR3 protein: CASSLTGTVLAGEQYF; CDR3 DNA: TGTGCCAGCAGCTTGACCGGGACAGTCCTCGCTGGGGAGCAGTACTTC; V gene: TRBV5-5; D gene: TRBD1; clone size: .; J gene: TRBJ2-7
CDR3 protein: CASSSGVRYGYTF; CDR3 DNA: TGTGCCAGCAGCTCGGGGGTGAGGTATGGCTACACCTTC; V gene: TRBV5-4; D gene: .; clone size: once; J gene: TRBJ1-2
CDR3 protein: CASAGHGGANQPQHF; CDR3 DNA: TGTGCCAGCGCAGGACATGGTGGGGCCAATCAGCCCCAGCATTTT; V gene: TRBV2; D gene: .; clone size: .; J gene: TRBJ1-5
CDR3 protein: CASSFSNRGLAVDEQYF; CDR3 DNA: TGTGCCAGCAGTTTTTCAAACCGGGGACTAGCGGTTGACGAGCAGTACTTC; V gene: TRBV28; D gene: TRBD2; clone size: .; J gene: TRBJ2-7
CDR3 protein: CASSQPGLAGGTTRTDTQYF; CDR3 DNA: TGCGCCAGCAGCCAGCCGGGACTAGCGGGGGGCACAACCCGCACAGATACGCAGTATTTT; V gene: TRBV4-1; D gene: TRBD2; clone size: .; J gene: TRBJ2-3
CDR3 protein: CAVGGARTDTQYF; CDR3 DNA: TGTGCCGTCGGAGGGGCCCGCACAGATACGCAGTATTTT; V gene: TRBV7-9; D gene: .; clone size: .; J gene: TRBJ2-3
CDR3 protein: CASRAPAGETQYF; CDR3 DNA: TGTGCCAGCAGGGCGCCCGCGGGGGAGACCCAGTACTTC; V gene: TRBV7-2; D gene: .; clone size: .; J gene: TRBJ2-5
CDR3 protein: CASSPTPRSGNSNQPQHF; CDR3 DNA: TGTGCCAGCAGCCCCACCCCCCGATCCGGTAATAGCAATCAGCCCCAGCATTTT; V gene: TRBV21-1; D gene: .; clone size: .; J gene: TRBJ1-5
CDR3 protein: CASSHRRDSEAFF; CDR3 DNA: TGTGCCAGCAGCCATCGACGGGACAGTGAAGCTTTCTTT; V gene: TRBV7-9; D gene: TRBD1; clone size: .; J gene: TRBJ1-1
CDR3 protein: CASSPARGQSNQPQHF; CDR3 DNA: TGTGCCAGCAGTCCCGCCAGGGGGCAAAGCAATCAGCCCCAGCATTTT; V gene: TRBV28; D gene: TRBD1; clone size: .; J gene: TRBJ1-5